The T cell receptor (beta chain) described here comes from a study of blood T cell repertoires in COVID-19. Repertoires were generated with immunoSEQ multiplex PCR, while TCRdb's copy carries only in-frame clones and drops some. Among roughly 500,000 clones listed, about nine tenths were seen once. This CDR3 is 16 amino acids long. V was clipped by 3 bases and J by 0 bases, with 13 bases between them. Germline V gene lookup returns CDR1 LNHDA and CDR2 SQIVND (reference sequence). What was sequenced was PBMCs or T cells enriched from blood (not recorded which). The rearrangement links TRBV19 to TRBJ2-3, with D possibly TRBD1 on 6 matching bases. This receptor was obtained from a woman aged 55-69 years who had recovered from COVID-19. For the CDR3, the DNA is TGTGCCAGTAGTATGCTGACAGGTGCTAGCACAGATACGCAGTATTTT. Protein: CASSMLTGASTDTQYF.